Listed here are 15 T cell receptor beta chains from one sample, sequenced in a study of T cell repertoires in cytomegalovirus infection. TCRdb independently ran MiXCR on the reads; one entry per CDR3 protein. The table shows about 920,000 distinct CDR3 sequences, with around 30% occurring only once. Their antigen targets remain unknown. Sequenced here: cultured CD8+ T cells from PBMCs, sampled from culture after CMV antigen stimulation. These receptors were taken from a human donor in good health (CMV status not recorded). Some clones in this sample may be carry-over from other donors' samples.

The V call is TRBV15, the J call TRBJ1-5; D perhaps matches TRBD1 (6 bases). The length of the CDR3 is 15 residues. The germline V gene encodes CDR1 LNHNV and CDR2 YYDKDF (reference sequence). V was trimmed by 5 bases and J by 3 bases, leaving 14 bases between them. In nucleotides, the CDR3 is TGTGCCACCAGCGTAGACAGGCGTTACAATCAGCCCCAGCATTTT. The encoded protein is CATSVDRRYNQPQHF.

In its sample, this clonotype was seen many times. The rearrangement links TRBV7-9 to TRBJ1-3; 8 bases agree with TRBD1. The CDR3 consists of 14 residues. Germline CDR1 reads SEHNR; CDR2 reads FQNEAQ (reference sequence). J gave up 3 bases and V 8 bases, and 6 bases lay outside the gene matches. CDR3 sequence (DNA): TGTGCCAGCGGGGAGACAGGGGATGGAAACACCATATATTTT. Protein: CASGETGDGNTIYF.

As regards this clonotype: The CDR3 carries no conserved terminal phenylalanine or tryptophan, so it likely arises from a read error. The rearrangement joins TRBV20-1 to TRBJ2-1; 9 bases are shared with TRBD2. Germline lookup yields CDR1 DFQATT and CDR2 SNEGSKA (reference sequence). The length of the CDR3 is 18 residues. J lost 3 bases, V lost 1 base, and 13 bases had no gene match. The CDR3 nucleotides are TGCAGTGCTAGAGTAGGGGGTAGCGGGGGTTCGCGCTACAATGAGCAGTTCTCC. It translates to CSARVGGSGGSRYNEQFS.

The sample holds many counts of this clonotype. The chain carries TRBV7-8 and TRBJ2-7, with 7 bases lining up with TRBD1. The V and J ends lost 4 bases and 3 bases, in that order; junction bases with no gene match: 3. The germline V gene encodes CDR1 SGHVS and CDR2 FQNEAQ. The CDR3 extends over 13 amino acids. The CDR3 DNA is TGTGCCAGCAGCTGGGGACAGAGCTACGAGCAGTACTTC. It specifies CASSWGQSYEQYF. Based on the CDR3 plus reference TRBV7-8 and TRBJ2-7, the full variable domain is GAGVSQSPRYKVAKRGQDVALRCDPISGHVSLFWYQQALGQGPEFLTYFQNEAQLDKSGLPSDRFFAERPEGSVSTLKIQRTQQEDSAVYLCASSWGQSYEQYFGPGTRLTVT.

The chain combines TRBV6-2 or TRBV6-3 with TRBJ1-6; a possible D gene is TRBD1 (6 bases). Trimming removed 4 bases from V and 1 base from J, with 11 bases in between. CDR3 length: 16 amino acids. Germline lookup yields CDR1 MNHEY and CDR2 SVGEGT. The CDR3 sequence: CASSFARGSYNSPLHF. The CDR3 DNA reads TGTGCCAGCAGTTTCGCCAGGGGATCCTATAATTCACCCCTCCACTTT.

The J gene is TRBJ2-2, the V gene TRBV7-2; no reliable D call. Germline V gives CDR1 SGHTA, CDR2 FQGNSA. This CDR3 region has 15 residues. V lost 1 base and J lost 5, with 11 bases in between. The CDR3 DNA reads TGTGCCAGCAGCTTAGAAGCCTGGGAAACCGGGGAGCTGTTTTTT. This gives the protein CASSLEAWETGELFF.

As to this clonotype: At one boundary the junction diverges from the germline segment, which might be a read error. The CDR3 sequence: CVSSLGTEAFF. CDR3 DNA sequence: TGTGTCAGCAGCCTGGGAACTGAAGCTTTCTTT. The chain has TRBV7-4 and TRBJ1-1; D not resolved. The CDR3 is made up of 11 amino acids. From germline, CDR1 is SGHVT and CDR2 SQSDAQ.

This clonotype was picked up many times. The chain joins TRBV19 to TRBJ1-1, with D uncertain. Germline values: CDR1 LNHDA, CDR2 SQIVND (reference sequence). V was trimmed by 3 bases and J by 6 bases, leaving 8 bases between them. CDR3 length: 12 amino acids. The CDR3, as DNA: TGTGCCAGTAGTATTGGAGGGTCTGAAGCTTTCTTT. Translating it yields CASSIGGSEAFF.

A single count supports this clonotype. This chain links TRBV9 with TRBJ1-2, with TRBD1 identical over 7 bases. This CDR3 region has 15 residues. The ends lost 4 bases at V and 2 bases at J; junction bases unmatched: 8. Germline loops: CDR1 SGDLS, CDR2 YYNGEE. The CDR3 is CASSLPGQSNYGYTF. CDR3 in DNA: TGTGCCAGCAGCTTGCCGGGACAGTCAAACTATGGCTACACCTTC.

This clonotype was seen more than once but under ten times. The gene calls are TRBV7-8 and TRBJ1-2; D not certain. The germline CDR1 and CDR2 sequences are SGHVS and FQNEAQ. This CDR3 is 14 amino acids long. V dropped 5 bases and J dropped 6 bases, with 16 bases sitting between them. The DNA of the CDR3 is TGTGCCAGCAGCCAAACGAAAGGTTGGGATGGCTACACCTTC. Amino acid sequence: CASSQTKGWDGYTF.

As to this clonotype: The conserved phenylalanine or tryptophan is not found at the CDR3 terminus, so this likely reflects a read error. The chain carries TRBV7-2 and TRBJ1-2; 7 bases are a match to TRBD1. CDR1 SGHTA and CDR2 FQGNSA come from the germline V gene. The CDR3 consists of 12 residues. V dropped 11 bases and J dropped 4; count of bases not matched to a gene: 7. Written as DNA, the CDR3 is TGTGCCGCAAGACAGGGTGGCTATGGCTACACCCTC. Protein product: CAARQGGYGYTL.

This clonotype has only a few counts. The V gene is TRBV19, the J gene TRBJ1-2, with unresolved D. Trimming pared 3 bases from V and 9 bases from J, leaving 11 bases between. Germline CDR1 LNHDA, CDR2 SQIVND (reference sequence). The CDR3 totals 12 residues. CDR3 in DNA: TGTGCCAGTAGTATTTCGGATGCGAGCTACACCTTC. As protein: CASSISDASYTF.

There are a few counts of this clonotype. The chain employs TRBV7-9 and TRBJ2-2, with 10 bases fitting TRBD1. V gave up 4 bases and J gave up 6 bases; unmatched junction bases: 5. The CDR3 runs to 15 residues. CDR1 is SEHNR and CDR2 is FQNEAQ in the germline V gene (reference sequence). In DNA form, the CDR3 reads TGTGCCAGCAGCTCGACAGGGGGCAAGGCCGGGGAGCTGTTTTTT. Its protein product is CASSSTGGKAGELFF.

The chain joins TRBV6-1 to TRBJ2-1; 7 bases fit TRBD1. This CDR3 region has 13 residues. The ends lost 6 bases at V and 7 bases at J; junction bases unmatched: 6. In germline, CDR1 is MNHNS, CDR2 SASEGT. The CDR3 sequence: CASSLTGENEQFF. CDR3 nucleotide sequence: TGTGCCAGCAGCCTCACAGGGGAGAATGAGCAGTTCTTC.

A few counts support this clonotype. The CDR3 bases are TGTGCCAGCAGTTTAATTAATACCGACCCCACTGGGGCCAACGTCCTGACTTTC. Its translation: CASSLINTDPTGANVLTF. The chain is built from TRBV27 and TRBJ2-6; D is unclear. Germline V gives CDR1 MNHEY, CDR2 SMNVEV (reference sequence). V was pared by 2 bases and J by 2 bases, with 16 bases between. The CDR3 contains 18 residues.